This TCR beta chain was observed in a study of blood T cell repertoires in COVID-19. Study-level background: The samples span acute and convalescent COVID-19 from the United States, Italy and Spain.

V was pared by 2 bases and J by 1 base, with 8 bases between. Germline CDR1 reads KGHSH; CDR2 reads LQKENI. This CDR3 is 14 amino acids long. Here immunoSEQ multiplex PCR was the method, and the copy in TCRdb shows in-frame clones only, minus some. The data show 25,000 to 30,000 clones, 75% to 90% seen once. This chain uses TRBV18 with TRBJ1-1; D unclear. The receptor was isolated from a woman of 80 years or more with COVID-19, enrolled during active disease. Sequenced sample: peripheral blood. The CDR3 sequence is CASSPGGGNTEAFF. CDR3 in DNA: TGTGCCAGCTCACCAGGAGGAGGGAACACTGAAGCTTTCTTT.